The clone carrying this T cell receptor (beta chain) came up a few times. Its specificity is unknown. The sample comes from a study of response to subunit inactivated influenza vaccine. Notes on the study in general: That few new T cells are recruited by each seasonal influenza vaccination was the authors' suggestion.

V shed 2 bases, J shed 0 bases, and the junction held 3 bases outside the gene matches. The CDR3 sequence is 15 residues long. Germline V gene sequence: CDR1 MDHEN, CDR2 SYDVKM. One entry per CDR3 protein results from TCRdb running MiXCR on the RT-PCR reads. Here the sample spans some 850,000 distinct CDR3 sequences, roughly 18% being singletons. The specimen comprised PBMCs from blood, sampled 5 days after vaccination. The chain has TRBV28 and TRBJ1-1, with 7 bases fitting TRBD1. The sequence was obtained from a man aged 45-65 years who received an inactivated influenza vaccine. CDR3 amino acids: CASSLPGTVNTEAFF. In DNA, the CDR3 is TGTGCCAGCAGTTTACCCGGGACAGTGAACACTGAAGCTTTCTTT.